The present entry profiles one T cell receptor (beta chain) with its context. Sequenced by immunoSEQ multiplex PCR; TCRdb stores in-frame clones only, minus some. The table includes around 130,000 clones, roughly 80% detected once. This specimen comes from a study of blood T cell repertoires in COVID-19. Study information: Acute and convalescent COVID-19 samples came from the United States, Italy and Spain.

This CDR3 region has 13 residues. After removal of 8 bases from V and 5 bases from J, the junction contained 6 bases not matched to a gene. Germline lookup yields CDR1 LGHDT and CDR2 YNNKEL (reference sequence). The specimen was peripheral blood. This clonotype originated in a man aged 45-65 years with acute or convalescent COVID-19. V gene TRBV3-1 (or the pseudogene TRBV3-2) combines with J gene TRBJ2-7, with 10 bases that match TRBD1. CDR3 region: CASPRQGAHEQYF. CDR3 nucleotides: TGTGCCAGCCCCCGACAGGGGGCCCACGAGCAGTACTTC.